This T cell receptor beta chain was retrieved from a study of control samples from healthy donors and cancer patients. Assay: immunoSEQ multiplex PCR; the TCRdb copy retains only in-frame clones and omits some. This sample has some 74,000 clones; 70% to 90% occur once, and the top ten carry 5.7%. The CDR3 runs to 16 residues. V lost 6 bases and J lost 1, with 18 bases in between. Germline V CDR1 and CDR2: MNHNY, SVGAGI (reference sequence). The clonotype comes from a woman between 50 and 59 years old in good health. Material for sequencing was blood. The V and J genes are TRBV6-6 and TRBJ1-2, with D perhaps matching TRBD1 (5 bases). Written as DNA, the CDR3 is TGTGCCAGCAGAATTACCGGGACCCCGGATAACTATGGCTACACCTTC. Translated, it gives CASRITGTPDNYGYTF.